This entry concerns a single T cell receptor (beta chain). The entry originates in a study of blood T cell repertoires in COVID-19. Some clones are missing from TCRdb's copy, which holds only in-frame ones; the method was immunoSEQ multiplex PCR. The sample includes approximately 230,000 clones, 70% to 90% seen only once; the top ten take under 1.5%. The CDR3 covers 15 residues. From germline, CDR1 is SGHRS and CDR2 YFSETQ. Trimming took 1 base from V and 5 from J; bases not matched to a gene: 3. The TCR originated in a man aged 80 or over with acute or convalescent COVID-19. Sequenced material: peripheral blood. The V call is TRBV5-1, the J call TRBJ1-6; 7 bases agree with TRBD1. CDR3 sequence reads: CASSLRGQHNSPLHF. CDR3 bases: TGCGCCAGCAGCTTGCGGGGACAGCATAATTCACCCCTCCACTTT.